The clone carrying this TCR beta chain turned up a few times. Its matching antigen is unknown. Every diagnosis used clinical symptoms, serum thyroxine and TRAb, thyroid ultrasound and orbital computed tomography. It was RNA transcripts that yielded the amplified TCR beta CDR3 regions. TCR CDR3 regions were first amplified by RT-PCR with HTBI primers. TCRdb reprocessed the multiplex PCR reads via MiXCR and lists one record per CDR3 protein. The sample lists more than 350,000 distinct CDR3 sequences, roughly 15% occurring once. This sample is drawn from a study of T cells in Graves' hyperthyroidism and ophthalmopathy. Regarding the study as a whole: The model predicted ophthalmopathy a median around 6.5 months before onset. A model of 13 V-J features distinguished ophthalmopathy from stable hyperthyroidism. Among thyroid clonotypes expanded above 0.001, most also appeared in blood.

V lost 2 bases and J lost 5, with 8 bases in between. The length of the CDR3 is 14 residues. The germline V gene has CDR1 SGHTS and CDR2 YDEGEE. The source material was blood. The V call is TRBV5-8, the J call TRBJ1-6; no definite D call. The clonotype comes from a woman aged 60-75 years with Graves' ophthalmopathy. CDR3 nucleotide sequence: TGTGCCAGCAGCTTTGCGGTTCATAATTCACCCCTCCACTTT. Translating gives CASSFAVHNSPLHF.